This T cell receptor (beta chain) was found in a study of shared clonotypes between healthy human individuals. In the study overall: Sampling drew on donors who were a couple of women and a few men aged 18 to 49.

Study-wide results and caveats: Sampling covered blood only; tissue repertoires likely differ.

A remark on this clone: No antigen is known for it.

The repertoire was sequenced with immunoSEQ multiplex PCR; TCRdb's copy has only in-frame clones and lacks some. The table includes about a million clones, 60% to 80% detected once. The authors divided CD4+ cells into CD45RA+ naive and CD45RA-negative memory subsets. The CDR3 totals 14 residues. Germline-derived CDR1 and CDR2 are GTSNPN and SVGIG (reference sequence). Between the trimmed V and J ends, which lost 3 bases and 5 bases, there was a span of 16 bases. The chain is built from TRBV30 and TRBJ2-5; D might be TRBD1 or TRBD2, each matching 5 bases. Input material: memory CD4+ T cells from PBMCs. This sample's subset: CD45RA-negative fraction. This clonotype originated in a man aged 18 to 35 in good health. Some clones in this sample may be carry-over from other donors' samples. CDR3 sequence (DNA): TGTGCCTGGAGGAGGGCAGGGTCAAGGGAGACCCAGTACTTC. This encodes CAWRRAGSRETQYF. The full variable domain, its missing parts supplied by reference TRBV30 and TRBJ2-5, is SQTIHQWPATLVQPVGSPLSLECTVEGTSNPNLYWYRQAAGRGLQLLFYSVGIGQISSEVPQNLSASRPQDRQFILSSKKLLLSDSGFYLCAWRRAGSRETQYFGPGTRLLVL.